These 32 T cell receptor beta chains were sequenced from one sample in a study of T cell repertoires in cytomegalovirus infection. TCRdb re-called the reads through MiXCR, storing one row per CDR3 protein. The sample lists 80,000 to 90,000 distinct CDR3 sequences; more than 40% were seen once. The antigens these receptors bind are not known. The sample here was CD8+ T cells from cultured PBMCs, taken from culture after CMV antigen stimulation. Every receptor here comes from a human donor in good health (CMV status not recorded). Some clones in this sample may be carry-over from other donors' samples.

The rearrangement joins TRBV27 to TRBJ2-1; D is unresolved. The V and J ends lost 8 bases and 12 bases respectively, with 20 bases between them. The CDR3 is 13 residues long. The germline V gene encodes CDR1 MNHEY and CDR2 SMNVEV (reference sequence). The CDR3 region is CASSPVVLQAQFF. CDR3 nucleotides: TGTGCCAGCTCACCGGTGGTCCTCCAAGCGCAGTTCTTC.

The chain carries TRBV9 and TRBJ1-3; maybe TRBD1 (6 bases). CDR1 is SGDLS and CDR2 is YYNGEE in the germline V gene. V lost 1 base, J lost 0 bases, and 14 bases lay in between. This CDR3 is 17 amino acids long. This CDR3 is CASSVPRDRSSGNTIYF. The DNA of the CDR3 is TGTGCCAGCAGCGTACCCCGCGACAGGAGCTCTGGAAACACCATATATTTT.

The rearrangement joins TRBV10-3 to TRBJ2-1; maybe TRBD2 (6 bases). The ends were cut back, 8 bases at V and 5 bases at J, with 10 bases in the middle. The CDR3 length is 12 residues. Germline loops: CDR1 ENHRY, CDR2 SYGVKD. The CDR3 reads CAIWREDNEQFF. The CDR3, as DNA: TGTGCCATCTGGCGGGAAGACAATGAGCAGTTCTTC.

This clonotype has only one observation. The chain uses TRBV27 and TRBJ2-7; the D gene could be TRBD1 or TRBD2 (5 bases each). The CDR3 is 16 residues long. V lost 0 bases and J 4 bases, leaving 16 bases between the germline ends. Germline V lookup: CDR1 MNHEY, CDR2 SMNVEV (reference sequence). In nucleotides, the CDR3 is TGTGCCAGCAGTTTATCTTATGCAGGGACGACGTACGAGCAGTACTTC. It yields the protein CASSLSYAGTTYEQYF.

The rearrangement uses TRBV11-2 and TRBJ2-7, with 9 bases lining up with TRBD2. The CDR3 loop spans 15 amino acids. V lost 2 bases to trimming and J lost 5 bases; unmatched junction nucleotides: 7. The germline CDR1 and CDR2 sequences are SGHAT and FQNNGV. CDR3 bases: TGTGCCAGCAGCTTATGGGGCGGGAGGGCCAACGAGCAGTACTTC. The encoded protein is CASSLWGGRANEQYF.

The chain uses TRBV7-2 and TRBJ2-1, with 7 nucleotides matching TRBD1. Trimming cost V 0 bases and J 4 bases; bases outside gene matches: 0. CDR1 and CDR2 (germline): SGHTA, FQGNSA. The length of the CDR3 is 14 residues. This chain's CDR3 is CASSLAGQYNEQFF. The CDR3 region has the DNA TGTGCCAGCAGCTTAGCGGGACAGTACAATGAGCAGTTCTTC.

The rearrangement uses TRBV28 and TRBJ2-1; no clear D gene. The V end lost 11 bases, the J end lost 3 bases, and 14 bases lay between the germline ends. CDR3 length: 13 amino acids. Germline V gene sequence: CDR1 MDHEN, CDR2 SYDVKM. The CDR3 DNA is TGTGCCGCGTCGAGAGCCTACTACAATGAGCAGTTCTTC. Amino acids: CAASRAYYNEQFF.

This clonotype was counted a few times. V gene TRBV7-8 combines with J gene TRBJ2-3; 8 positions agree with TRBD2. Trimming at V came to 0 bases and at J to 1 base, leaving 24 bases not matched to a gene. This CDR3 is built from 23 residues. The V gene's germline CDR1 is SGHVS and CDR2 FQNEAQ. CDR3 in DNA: TGTGCCAGCAGCTTAGCGCTATTAGGGTCTCGGACTAGCTCCTTTCCCCGCACAGATACGCAGTATTTT. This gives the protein CASSLALLGSRTSSFPRTDTQYF.

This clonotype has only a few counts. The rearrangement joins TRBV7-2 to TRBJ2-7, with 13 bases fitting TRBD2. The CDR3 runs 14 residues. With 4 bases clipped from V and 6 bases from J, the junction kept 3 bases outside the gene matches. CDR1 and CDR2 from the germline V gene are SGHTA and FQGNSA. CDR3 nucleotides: TGTGCCAGCAGCTCACTAGCGGGGGGGCTCGAGCAGTACTTC. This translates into CASSSLAGGLEQYF.

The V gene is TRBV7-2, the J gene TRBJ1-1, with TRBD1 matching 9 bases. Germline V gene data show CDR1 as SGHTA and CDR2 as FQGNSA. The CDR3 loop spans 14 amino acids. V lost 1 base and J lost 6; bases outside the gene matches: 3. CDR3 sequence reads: CASSLGQGVAEAFF. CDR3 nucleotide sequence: TGTGCCAGCAGCTTAGGACAGGGGGTAGCTGAAGCTTTCTTT.

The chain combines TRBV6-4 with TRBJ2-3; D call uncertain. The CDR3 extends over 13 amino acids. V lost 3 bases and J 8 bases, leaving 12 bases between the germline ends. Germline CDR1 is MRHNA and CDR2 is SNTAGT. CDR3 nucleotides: TGTGCCAGCAGTGATGATGGGGTTCGTACGCAGTATTTT. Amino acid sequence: CASSDDGVRTQYF.

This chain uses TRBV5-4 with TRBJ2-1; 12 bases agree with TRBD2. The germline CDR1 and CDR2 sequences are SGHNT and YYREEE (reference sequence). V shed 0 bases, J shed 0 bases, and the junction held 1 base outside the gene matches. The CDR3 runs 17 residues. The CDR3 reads CASSLAGLAGSYNEQFF. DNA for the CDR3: TGTGCCAGCAGCTTGGCGGGACTAGCGGGCTCCTACAATGAGCAGTTCTTC.

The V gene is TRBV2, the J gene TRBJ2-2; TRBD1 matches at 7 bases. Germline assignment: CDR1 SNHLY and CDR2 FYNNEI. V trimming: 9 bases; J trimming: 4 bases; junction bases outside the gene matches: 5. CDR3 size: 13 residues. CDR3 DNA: TGTGCCAGGGGGACAGAGGGCACCGGGGAGCTGTTTTTT. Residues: CARGTEGTGELFF.

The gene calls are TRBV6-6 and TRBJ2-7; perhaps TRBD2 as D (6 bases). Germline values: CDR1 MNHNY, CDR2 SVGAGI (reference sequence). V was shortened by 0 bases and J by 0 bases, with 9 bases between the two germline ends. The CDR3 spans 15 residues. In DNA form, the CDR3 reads TGTGCCAGCAGTTACTCGGGCGGGAACTCCTACGAGCAGTACTTC. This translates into CASSYSGGNSYEQYF.

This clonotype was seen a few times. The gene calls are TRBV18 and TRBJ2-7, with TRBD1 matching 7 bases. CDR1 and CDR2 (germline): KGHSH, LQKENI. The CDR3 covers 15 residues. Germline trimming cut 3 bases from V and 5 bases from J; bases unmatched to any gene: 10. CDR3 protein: CASSPPTGVRNEQYF. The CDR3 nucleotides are TGTGCCAGCTCACCTCCAACAGGGGTGCGGAACGAGCAGTACTTC.

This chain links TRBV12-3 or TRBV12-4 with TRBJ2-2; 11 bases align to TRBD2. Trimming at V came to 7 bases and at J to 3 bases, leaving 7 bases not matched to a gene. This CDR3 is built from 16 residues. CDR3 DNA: TGTGCCAGCACCCTACCGGGACTAGCGGACACCGGGGAGCTGTTTTTT. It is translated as CASTLPGLADTGELFF.

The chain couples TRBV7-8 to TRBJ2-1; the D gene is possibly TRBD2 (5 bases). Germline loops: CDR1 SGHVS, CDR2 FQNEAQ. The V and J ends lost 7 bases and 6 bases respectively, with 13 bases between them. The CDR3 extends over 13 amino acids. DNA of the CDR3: TGTGCCAGCACTGGAGGCTTCGGCAATGAGCAGTTCTTC. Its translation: CASTGGFGNEQFF.

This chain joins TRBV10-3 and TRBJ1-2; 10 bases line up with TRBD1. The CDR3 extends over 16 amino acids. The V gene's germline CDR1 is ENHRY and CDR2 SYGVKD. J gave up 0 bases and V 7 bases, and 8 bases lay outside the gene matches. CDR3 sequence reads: CAINPDRGKTNYGYTF. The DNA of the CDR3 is TGTGCCATCAACCCGGACAGGGGGAAAACTAACTATGGCTACACCTTC.

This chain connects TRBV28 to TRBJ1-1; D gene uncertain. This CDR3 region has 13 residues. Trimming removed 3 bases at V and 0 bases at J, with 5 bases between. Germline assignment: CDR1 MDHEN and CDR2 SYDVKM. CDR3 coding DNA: TGTGCCAGCAGTTTGTCGGTGAACACTGAAGCTTTCTTT. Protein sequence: CASSLSVNTEAFF.

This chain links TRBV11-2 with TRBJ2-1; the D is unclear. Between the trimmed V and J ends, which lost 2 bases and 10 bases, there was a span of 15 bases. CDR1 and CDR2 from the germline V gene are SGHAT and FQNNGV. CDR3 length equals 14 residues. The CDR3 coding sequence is TGTGCCAGCAGCTTACGAGATCGCGCTCGGGAGCAGTTCTTC. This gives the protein CASSLRDRAREQFF.

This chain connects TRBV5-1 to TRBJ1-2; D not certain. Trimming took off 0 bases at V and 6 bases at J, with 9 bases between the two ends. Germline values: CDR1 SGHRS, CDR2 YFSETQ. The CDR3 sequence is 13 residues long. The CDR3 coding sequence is TGCGCCAGCAGCTTGGACCTGTCGAATGGCTACACCTTC. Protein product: CASSLDLSNGYTF.

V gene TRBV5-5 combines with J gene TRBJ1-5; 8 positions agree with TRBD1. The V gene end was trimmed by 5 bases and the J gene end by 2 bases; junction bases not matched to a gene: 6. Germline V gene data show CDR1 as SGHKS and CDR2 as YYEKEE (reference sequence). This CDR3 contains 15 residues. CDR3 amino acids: CASRSGTGRNQPQHF. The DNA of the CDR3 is TGTGCCAGCAGATCCGGGACAGGTCGCAATCAGCCCCAGCATTTT. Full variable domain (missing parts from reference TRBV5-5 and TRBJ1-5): DAGVTQSPTHLIKTRGQQVTLRCSPISGHKSVSWYQQVLGQGPQFIFQYYEKEERGRGNFPDRFSARQFPNYSSELNVNALLLGDSALYLCASRSGTGRNQPQHFGDGTRLSIL.

The CDR3 reads CASSLKGDIQYF. In DNA form, the CDR3 reads TGTGCCAGCAGTTTAAAGGGGGACATTCAGTACTTC. This chain connects TRBV28 to TRBJ2-4; D might be TRBD1 (6 bases). Germline lookup yields CDR1 MDHEN and CDR2 SYDVKM. The CDR3 has 12 amino acids. Trimming pared 2 bases from V and 8 bases from J, leaving 7 bases between.

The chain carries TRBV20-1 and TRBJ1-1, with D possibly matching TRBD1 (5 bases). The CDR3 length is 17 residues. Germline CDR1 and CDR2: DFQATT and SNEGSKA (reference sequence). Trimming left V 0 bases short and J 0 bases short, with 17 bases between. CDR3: CSARDLRLSTVNTEAFF. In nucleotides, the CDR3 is TGCAGTGCTAGAGATTTGCGATTATCGACAGTGAACACTGAAGCTTTCTTT.

This CDR3 reads CASSLNRREQFF. The CDR3 DNA follows: TGTGCCAGCAGTCTCAATCGTAGAGAGCAGTTCTTC. This chain uses TRBV12-3 or TRBV12-4 with TRBJ2-1; the D is unclear. This CDR3 contains 12 residues. Trimming stripped 5 bases from V and 10 bases from J, with 12 bases between.

In DNA, the CDR3 is TGCAGCGTTGAAGGGGGGACAGGACGCACAGATACGCAGTATTTT. Translating it yields CSVEGGTGRTDTQYF. V usage is TRBV29-1 and J usage is TRBJ2-3; 8 nucleotides align to TRBD1. CDR1 is SQVTM, CDR2 ANQGSEA, per germline. The CDR3 length is 15 residues. The ends lost 1 base at V and 1 base at J; junction bases unmatched: 4.

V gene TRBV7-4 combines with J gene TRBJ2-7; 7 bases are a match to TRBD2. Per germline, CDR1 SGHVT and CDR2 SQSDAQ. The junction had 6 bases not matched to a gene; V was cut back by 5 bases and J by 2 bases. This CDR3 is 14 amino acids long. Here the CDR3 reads CASSPRGGAYEQYF. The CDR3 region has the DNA TGTGCCAGCAGCCCTCGTGGGGGGGCCTACGAGCAGTACTTC. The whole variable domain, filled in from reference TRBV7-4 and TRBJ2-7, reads GAGVSQSPRYKVAKRGRDVALRCDSISGHVTLYWYRQTLGQGSEVLTYSQSDAQRDKSGRPSGRFSAERPERSVSTLKIQRTEQGDSAVYLCASSPRGGAYEQYFGPGTRLTVT.

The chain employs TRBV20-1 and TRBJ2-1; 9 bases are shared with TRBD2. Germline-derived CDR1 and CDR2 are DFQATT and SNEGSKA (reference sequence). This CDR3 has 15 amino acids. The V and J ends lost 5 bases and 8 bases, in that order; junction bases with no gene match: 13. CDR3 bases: TGCAGTGCTCACCGCGTAGCGGGAGATGACTATGAGCAGTTCTTC. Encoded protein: CSAHRVAGDDYEQFF.

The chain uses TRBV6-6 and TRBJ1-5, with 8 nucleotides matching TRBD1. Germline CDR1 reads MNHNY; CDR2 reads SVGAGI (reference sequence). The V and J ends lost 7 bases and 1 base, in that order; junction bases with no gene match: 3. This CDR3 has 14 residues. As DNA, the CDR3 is TGTGCCAGCATAAACAGGGGGAGCAATCAGCCCCAGCATTTT. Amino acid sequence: CASINRGSNQPQHF.

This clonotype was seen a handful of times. CDR3 sequence reads: CASRRYKRGDTESNQPQHF. The CDR3 DNA follows: TGTGCCAGCAGGCGGTATAAAAGAGGGGACACAGAGAGCAATCAGCCCCAGCATTTT. The chain combines TRBV6-5 with TRBJ1-5; D is perhaps TRBD1 (6 bases). Germline V gene data show CDR1 as MNHEY and CDR2 as SVGAGI. The CDR3 runs 19 residues. Trimming removed 6 bases at V and 1 base at J, with 25 bases between.

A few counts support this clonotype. The CDR3 loop reads CASSLQHRDSENTEAFF. CDR3 bases: TGTGCCAGCAGTTTGCAGCATAGGGATAGCGAGAACACTGAAGCTTTCTTT. V gene TRBV7-9 combines with J gene TRBJ1-1, with no clear D. The CDR3 contains 17 residues. Trimming took 6 bases from V and 1 from J, leaving 21 bases between them. Germline values: CDR1 SEHNR, CDR2 FQNEAQ (reference sequence).

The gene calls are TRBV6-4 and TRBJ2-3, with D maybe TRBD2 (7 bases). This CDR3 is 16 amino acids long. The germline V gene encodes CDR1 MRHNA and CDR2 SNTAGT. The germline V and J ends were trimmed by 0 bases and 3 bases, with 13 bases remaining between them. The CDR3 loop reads CASSDSTGGGTDTQYF. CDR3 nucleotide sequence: TGTGCCAGCAGTGACTCGACGGGGGGCGGTACAGATACGCAGTATTTT.